The sequence of this TCR beta chain was determined in a study of T cell responses to AZD1222 COVID-19 vaccine. Study summary: Second-dose schedules of about 4 or about 12 weeks were combined.

TCRdb's table, derived via immunoSEQ multiplex PCR, lists solely in-frame clones and lacks some. The sample holds 90,000 to 150,000 clones, about 88% seen once. Study outcomes and limitations: Donors were mostly white British, more females; clonal diversity possibly underestimated.

Germline loops: CDR1 SGDLS, CDR2 YYNGEE. This CDR3 is built from 15 residues. V lost 0 bases to trimming and J lost 0 bases, with 9 bases between them. A remark on this clone: The antigen is undetermined.

The chain employs TRBV9 and TRBJ1-1; D remains ambiguous. This clonotype was obtained from an adult in good health. This material consisted of peripheral blood, taken on day 0 of AZD1222 vaccination. The CDR3 DNA follows: TGTGCCAGCAGCGTAGATGCAGATCTGAACACTGAAGCTTTCTTT. This sequence encodes CASSVDADLNTEAFF.